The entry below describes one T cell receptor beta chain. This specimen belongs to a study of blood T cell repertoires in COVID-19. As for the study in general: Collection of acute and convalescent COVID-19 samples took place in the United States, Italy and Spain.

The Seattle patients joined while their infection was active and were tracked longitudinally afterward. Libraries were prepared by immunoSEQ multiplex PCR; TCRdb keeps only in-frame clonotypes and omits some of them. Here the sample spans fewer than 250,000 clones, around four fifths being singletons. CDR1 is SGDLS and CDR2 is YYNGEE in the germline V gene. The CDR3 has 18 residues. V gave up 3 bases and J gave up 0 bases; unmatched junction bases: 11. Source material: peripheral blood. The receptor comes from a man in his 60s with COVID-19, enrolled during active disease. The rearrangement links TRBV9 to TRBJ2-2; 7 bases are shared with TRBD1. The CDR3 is CASSGRDRYFANTGELFF. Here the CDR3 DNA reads TGTGCCAGCAGCGGCCGGGACAGATATTTCGCGAACACCGGGGAGCTGTTTTTT.